This T cell receptor (beta chain) originates from a study of blood T cell repertoires in COVID-19. About the research overall: Italy, Spain and the United States were the sources of the convalescent and acute COVID-19 samples.

The CDR3 loop spans 13 amino acids. Germline CDR1 reads SGHDT; CDR2 reads YYEEEE. Trimming pared 0 bases from V and 4 bases from J, leaving 7 bases between. The sample holds one count of this clone. The assay was immunoSEQ multiplex PCR, and TCRdb's table has in-frame clones only and misses some. This table holds 150,000 to 200,000 clones, 93% found once. The chain uses TRBV5-6 and TRBJ1-2; D remains unclear. This clonotype was obtained from a woman aged 55-70 years with COVID-19, enrolled during active disease. Sequenced material: peripheral blood. Written as DNA, the CDR3 is TGTGCCAGCAGCTTGGAAACAGCCTATGGCTACACCTTC. Translating it yields CASSLETAYGYTF.